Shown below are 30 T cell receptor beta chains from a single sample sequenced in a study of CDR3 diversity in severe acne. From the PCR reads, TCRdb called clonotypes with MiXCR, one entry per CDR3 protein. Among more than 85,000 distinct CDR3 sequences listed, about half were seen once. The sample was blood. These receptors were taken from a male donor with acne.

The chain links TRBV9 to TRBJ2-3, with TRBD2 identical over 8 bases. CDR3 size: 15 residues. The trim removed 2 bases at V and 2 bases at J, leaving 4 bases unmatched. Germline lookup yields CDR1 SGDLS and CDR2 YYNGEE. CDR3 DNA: TGTGCCAGCAGCGTTAGCGGGGCAGCCACAGATACGCAGTATTTT. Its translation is CASSVSGAATDTQYF.

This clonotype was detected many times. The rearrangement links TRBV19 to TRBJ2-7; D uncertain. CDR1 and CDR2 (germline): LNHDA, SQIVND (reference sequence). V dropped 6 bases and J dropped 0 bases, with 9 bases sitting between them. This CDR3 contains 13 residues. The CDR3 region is CASRGRPSYEQYF. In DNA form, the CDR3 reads TGTGCCAGTAGGGGCAGGCCCTCCTACGAGCAGTACTTC. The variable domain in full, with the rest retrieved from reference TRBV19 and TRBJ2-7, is DGGITQSPKYLFRKEGQNVTLSCEQNLNHDAMYWYRQDPGQGLRLIYYSQIVNDFQKGDIAEGYSVSREKKESFPLTVTSAQKNPTAFYLCASRGRPSYEQYFGPGTRLTVT.

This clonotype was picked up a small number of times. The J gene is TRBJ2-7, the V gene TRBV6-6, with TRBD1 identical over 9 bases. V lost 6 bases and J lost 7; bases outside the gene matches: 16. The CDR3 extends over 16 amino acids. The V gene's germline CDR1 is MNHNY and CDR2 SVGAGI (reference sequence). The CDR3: CASRYPWDRDDREQYF. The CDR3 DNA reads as TGTGCCAGCAGGTATCCTTGGGACAGGGACGATCGTGAGCAGTACTTC.

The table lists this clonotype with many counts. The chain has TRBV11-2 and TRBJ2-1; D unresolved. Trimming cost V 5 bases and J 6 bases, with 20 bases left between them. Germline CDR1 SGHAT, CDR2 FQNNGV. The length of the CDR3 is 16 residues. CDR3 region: CASSPLGFRSGNEQFF. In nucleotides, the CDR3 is TGTGCCAGCAGCCCGCTGGGATTTCGCTCAGGCAATGAGCAGTTCTTC.

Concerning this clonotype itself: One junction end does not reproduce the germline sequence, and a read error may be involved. CDR3 region: CAISVLAGGSDTQYF. The CDR3 bases are TGTGCCATCAGTGTTCTAGCGGGAGGTAGCGATACGCAGTATTTT. V is TRBV6-1 and J is TRBJ2-3; the match to TRBD2 covers 11 bases. CDR3 length equals 15 residues. CDR1 MNHNS and CDR2 SASEGT come from the germline V gene.

CDR3 coding DNA: TGTGCCAGCAGCTTACTCCTAACTAGCGGGAGCCACAACTACGAGCAGTACTTC. Translated: CASSLLLTSGSHNYEQYF. This rearrangement joins TRBV7-3 to TRBJ2-7; 11 nucleotides agree with TRBD2. This CDR3 has 18 amino acids. The germline gives CDR1 SGHTA, CDR2 FQGTGA. After removal of 2 bases from V and 3 bases from J, the junction contained 12 bases not matched to a gene.

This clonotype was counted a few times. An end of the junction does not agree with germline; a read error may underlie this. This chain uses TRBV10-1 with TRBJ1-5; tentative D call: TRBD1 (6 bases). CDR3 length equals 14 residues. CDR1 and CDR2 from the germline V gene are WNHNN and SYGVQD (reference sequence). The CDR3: CASGEVYREQPQHF. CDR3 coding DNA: TGCGCCAGCGGTGAAGTGTACAGGGAACAGCCCCAGCATTTT.

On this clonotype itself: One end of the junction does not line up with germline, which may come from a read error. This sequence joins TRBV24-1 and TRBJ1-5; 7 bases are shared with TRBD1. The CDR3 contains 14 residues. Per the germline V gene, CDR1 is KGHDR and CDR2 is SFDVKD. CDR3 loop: CASSLRGSNQPQHF. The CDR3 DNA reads TGTGCCAGCAGTCTCAGGGGGTCCAATCAGCCCCAGCATTTT.

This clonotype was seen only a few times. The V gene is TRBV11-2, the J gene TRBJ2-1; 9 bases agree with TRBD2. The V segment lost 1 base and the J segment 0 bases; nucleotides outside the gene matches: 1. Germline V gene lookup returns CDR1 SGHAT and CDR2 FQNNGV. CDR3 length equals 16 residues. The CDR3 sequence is CASSLGLAASYNEQFF. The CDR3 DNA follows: TGTGCCAGCAGCTTAGGACTAGCGGCCTCCTACAATGAGCAGTTCTTC.

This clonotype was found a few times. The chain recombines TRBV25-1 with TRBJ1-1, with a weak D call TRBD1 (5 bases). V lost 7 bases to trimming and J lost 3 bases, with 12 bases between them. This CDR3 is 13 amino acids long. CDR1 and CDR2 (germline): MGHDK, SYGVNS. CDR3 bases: TGTGCCAGCAATAGTGACAGCTACACTGAAGCTTTCTTT. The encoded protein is CASNSDSYTEAFF.

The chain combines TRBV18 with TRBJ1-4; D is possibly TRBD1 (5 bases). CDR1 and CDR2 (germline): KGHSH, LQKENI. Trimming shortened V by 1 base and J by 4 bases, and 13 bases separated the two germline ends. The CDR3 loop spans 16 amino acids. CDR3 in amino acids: CASSPLQGDLNEKLFF. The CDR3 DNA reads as TGTGCCAGCTCACCACTGCAAGGGGATCTTAATGAAAAACTGTTTTTT.

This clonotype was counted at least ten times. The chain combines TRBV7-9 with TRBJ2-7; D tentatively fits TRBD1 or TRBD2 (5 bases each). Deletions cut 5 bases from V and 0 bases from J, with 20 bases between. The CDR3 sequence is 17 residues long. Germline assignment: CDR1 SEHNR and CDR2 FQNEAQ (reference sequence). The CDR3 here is CASSKEAGTMPSYEQYF. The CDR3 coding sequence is TGTGCCAGCAGCAAAGAAGCCGGGACCATGCCCTCCTACGAGCAGTACTTC.

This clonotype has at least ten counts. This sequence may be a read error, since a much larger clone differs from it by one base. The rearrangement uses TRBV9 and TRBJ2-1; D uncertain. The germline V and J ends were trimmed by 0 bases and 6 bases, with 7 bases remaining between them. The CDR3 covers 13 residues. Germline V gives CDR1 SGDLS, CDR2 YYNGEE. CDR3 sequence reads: CASSVDFCNEQFF. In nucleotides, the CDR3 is TGTGCCAGCAGCGTAGACTTTTGCAATGAGCAGTTCTTC.

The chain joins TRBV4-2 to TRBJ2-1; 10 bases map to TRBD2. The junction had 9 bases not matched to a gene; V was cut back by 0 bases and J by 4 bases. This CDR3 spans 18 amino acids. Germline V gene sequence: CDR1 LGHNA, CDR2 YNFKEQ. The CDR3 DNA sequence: TGTGCCAGCAGCCAAGAGTCCCTAGCGGGAGCGCCATACAATGAGCAGTTCTTC. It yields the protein CASSQESLAGAPYNEQFF.

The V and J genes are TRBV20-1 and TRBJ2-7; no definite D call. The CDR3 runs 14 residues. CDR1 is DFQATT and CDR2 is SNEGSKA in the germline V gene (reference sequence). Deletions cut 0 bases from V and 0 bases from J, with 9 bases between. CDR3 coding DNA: TGCAGTGCTAGAGACGTCAGCAGCTCCTACGAGCAGTACTTC. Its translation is CSARDVSSSYEQYF.

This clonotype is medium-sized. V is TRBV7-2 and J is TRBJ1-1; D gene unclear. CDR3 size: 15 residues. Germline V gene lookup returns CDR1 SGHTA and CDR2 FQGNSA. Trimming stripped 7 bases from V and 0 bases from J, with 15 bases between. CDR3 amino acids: CASNKPVSMNTEAFF. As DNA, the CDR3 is TGTGCCAGCAACAAACCAGTAAGCATGAACACTGAAGCTTTCTTT. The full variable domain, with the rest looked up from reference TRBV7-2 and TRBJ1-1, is GAGVSQSPSNKVTEKGKDVELRCDPISGHTALYWYRQSLGQGLEFLIYFQGNSAPDKSGLPSDRFSAERTGGSVSTLTIQRTQQEDSAVYLCASNKPVSMNTEAFFGQGTRLTVV.

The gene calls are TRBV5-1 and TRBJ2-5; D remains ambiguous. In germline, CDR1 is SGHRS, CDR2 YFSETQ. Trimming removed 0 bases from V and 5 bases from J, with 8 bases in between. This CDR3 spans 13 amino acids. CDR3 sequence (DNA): TGCGCCAGCAGCTTGGATAGGGCCGAGACCCAGTACTTC. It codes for CASSLDRAETQYF.

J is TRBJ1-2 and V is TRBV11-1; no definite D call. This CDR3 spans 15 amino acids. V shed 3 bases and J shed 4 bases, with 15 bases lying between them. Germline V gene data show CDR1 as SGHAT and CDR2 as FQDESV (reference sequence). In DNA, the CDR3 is TGTGCCAGCAGCTTCCGGGCAGAAGATATCTATGGCTACACCTTC. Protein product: CASSFRAEDIYGYTF.

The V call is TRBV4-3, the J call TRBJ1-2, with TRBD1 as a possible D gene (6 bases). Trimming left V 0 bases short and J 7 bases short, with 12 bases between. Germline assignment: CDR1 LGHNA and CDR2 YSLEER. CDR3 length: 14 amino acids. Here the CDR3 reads CASSQDSGGRGYTF. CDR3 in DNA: TGCGCCAGCAGCCAAGATTCGGGGGGCCGTGGCTACACCTTC.

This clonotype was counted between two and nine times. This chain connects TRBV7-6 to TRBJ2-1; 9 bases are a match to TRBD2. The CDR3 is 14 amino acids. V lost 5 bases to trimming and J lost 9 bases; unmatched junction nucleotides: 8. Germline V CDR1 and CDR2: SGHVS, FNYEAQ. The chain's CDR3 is CASSTGLARFEQFF. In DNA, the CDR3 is TGTGCCAGCAGCACCGGACTAGCGCGGTTTGAGCAGTTCTTC.

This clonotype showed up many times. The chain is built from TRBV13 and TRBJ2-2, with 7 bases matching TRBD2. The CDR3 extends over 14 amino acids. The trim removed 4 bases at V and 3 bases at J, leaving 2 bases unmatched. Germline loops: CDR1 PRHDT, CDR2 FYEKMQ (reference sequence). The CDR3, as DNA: TGTGCCAGCAGCTCTCTAGCGGACACCGGGGAGCTGTTTTTT. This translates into CASSSLADTGELFF.

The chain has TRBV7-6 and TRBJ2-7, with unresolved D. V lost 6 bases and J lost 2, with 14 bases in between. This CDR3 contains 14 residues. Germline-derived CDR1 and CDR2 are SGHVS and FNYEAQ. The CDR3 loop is CASRRTATTYEQYF. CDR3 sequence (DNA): TGTGCCAGCAGAAGAACAGCTACTACCTACGAGCAGTACTTC.

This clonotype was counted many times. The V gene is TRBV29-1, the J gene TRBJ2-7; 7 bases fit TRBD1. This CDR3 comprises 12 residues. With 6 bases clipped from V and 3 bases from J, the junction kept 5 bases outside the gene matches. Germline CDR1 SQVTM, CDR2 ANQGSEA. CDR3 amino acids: CSVRWTGYEQYF. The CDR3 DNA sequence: TGCAGCGTCCGGTGGACAGGCTACGAGCAGTACTTC.

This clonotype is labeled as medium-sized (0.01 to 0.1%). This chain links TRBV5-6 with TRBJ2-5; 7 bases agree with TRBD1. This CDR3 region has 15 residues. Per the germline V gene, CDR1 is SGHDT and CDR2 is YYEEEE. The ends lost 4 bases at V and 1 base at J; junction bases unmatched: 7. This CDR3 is CASSHGTATQETQYF. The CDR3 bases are TGTGCCAGCAGCCACGGGACAGCCACCCAAGAGACCCAGTACTTC.

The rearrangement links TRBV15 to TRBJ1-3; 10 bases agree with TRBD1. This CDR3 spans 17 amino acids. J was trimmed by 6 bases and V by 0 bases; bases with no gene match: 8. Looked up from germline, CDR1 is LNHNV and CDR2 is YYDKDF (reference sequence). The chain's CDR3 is CATSRDLRGQGLNTIYF. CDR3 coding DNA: TGTGCCACCAGCAGAGATCTCCGGGGACAGGGGCTAAACACCATATATTTT.

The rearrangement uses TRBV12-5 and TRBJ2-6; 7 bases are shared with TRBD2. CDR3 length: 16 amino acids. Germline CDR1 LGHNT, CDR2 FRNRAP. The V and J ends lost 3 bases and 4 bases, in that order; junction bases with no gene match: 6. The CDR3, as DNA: TGTGCTAGTGGTTTCTGGCGGGAGAACGGGGCCAACGTCCTGACTTTC. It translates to CASGFWRENGANVLTF.

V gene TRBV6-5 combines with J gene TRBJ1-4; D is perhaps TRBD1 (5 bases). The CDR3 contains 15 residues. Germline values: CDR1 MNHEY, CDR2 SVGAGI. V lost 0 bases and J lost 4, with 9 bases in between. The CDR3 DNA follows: TGTGCCAGCAGTTACTCTGGACACGTTAATGAAAAACTGTTTTTT. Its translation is CASSYSGHVNEKLFF.

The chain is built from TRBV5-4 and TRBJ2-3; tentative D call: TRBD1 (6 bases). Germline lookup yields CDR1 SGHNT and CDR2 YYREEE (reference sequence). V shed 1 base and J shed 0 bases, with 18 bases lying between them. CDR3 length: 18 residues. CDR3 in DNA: TGTGCCAGCAGCTTGCTCAGGGGTATAATTCTTAGCACAGATACGCAGTATTTT. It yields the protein CASSLLRGIILSTDTQYF.

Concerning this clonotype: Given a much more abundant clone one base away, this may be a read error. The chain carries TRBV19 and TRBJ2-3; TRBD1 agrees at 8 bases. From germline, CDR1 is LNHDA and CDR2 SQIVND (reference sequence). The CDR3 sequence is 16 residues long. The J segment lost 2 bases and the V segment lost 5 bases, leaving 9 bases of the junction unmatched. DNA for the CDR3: TGTGCCAGTAGTCTTAAACAGGGGGTCTACACAGATACGCAGTATTTT. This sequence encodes CASSLKQGVYTDTQYF.

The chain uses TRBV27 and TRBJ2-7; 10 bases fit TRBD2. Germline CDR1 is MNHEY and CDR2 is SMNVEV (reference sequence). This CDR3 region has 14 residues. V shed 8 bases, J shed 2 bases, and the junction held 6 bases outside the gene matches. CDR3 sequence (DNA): TGTGCCAGCGGGGCCCTAGCGGGAGCCTACGAGCAGTACTTC. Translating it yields CASGALAGAYEQYF.